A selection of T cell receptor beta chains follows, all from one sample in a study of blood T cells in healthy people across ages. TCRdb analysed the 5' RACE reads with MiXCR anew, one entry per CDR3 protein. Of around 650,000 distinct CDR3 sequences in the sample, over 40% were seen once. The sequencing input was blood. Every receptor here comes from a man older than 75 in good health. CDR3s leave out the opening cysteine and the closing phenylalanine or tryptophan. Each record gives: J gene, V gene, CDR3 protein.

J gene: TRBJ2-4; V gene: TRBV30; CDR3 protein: AWGTGTAYKNIQY
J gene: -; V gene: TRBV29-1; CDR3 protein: SVFGLGETQF
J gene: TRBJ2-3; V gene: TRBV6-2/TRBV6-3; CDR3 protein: ASSPFRDTQY
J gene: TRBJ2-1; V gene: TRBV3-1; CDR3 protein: ASSQEPSGGKDNEQF
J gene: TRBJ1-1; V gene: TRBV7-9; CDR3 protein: ASSLEYRMNTEAF
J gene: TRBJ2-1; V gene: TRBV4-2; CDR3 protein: ASSNQGESYNEQF
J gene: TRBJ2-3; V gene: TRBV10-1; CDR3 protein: ASSDPGSTDTQY
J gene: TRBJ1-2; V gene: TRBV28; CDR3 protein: ASSLDRLYGYT
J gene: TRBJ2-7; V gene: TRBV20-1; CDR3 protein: SARGGPSSYEQY
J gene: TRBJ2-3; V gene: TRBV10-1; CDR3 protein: ASSEVAGATDTQY
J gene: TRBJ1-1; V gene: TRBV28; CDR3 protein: ASSLRHRAAEAF
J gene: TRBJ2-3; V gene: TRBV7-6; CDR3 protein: ASSLTVVTVQDTQY
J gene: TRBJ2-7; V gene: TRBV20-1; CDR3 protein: SAPIRDRGYEQY
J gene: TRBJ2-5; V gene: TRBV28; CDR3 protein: ASSRLNQETQY
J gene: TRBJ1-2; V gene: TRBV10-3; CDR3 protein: AIGLGQNYGYT
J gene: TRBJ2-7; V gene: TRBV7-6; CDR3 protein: ASSLGTGPSEQY
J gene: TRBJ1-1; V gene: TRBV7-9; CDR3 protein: ASSLDSGSPEAF
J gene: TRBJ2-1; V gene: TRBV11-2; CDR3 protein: ASSSPSGATSATYNEQF
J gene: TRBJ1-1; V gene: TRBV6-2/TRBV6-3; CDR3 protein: ASSYGSTGNTEAF
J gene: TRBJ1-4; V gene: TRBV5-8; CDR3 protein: ASSTMYRGGEKLF
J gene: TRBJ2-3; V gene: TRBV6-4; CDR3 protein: ASSDLGGSTDTQY
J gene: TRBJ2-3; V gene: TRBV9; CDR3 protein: ASALRGEPDTQY
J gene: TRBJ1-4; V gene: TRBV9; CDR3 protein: ASSVAEGTGATNEKLF
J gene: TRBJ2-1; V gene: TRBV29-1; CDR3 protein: SVESSGKTYNEQF
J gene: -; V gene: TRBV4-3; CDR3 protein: ASSQDLGVSRTYEQY
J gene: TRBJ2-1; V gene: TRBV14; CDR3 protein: ASSQLAGIYNEQF
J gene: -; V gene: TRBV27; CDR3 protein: ASSFGGRGQYYPYEQY
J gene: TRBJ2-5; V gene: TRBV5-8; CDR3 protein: ASSPAGRQETQY
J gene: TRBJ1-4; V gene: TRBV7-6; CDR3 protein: ASSLAEEDTLF
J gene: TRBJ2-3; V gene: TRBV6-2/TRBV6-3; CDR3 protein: ASSPRTPTMITDTQY
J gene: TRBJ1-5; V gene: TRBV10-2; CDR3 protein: ASRDTGQNQPQH
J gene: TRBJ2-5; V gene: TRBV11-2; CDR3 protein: ASSHQEGGGAETQY
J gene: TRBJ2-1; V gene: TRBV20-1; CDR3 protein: SAALRSGRSHEQF
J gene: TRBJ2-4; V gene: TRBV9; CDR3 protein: ASSVEEWGDIQY
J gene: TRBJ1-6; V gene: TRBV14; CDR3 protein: ASSRGGASPLH
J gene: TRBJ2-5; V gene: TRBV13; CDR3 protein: ASSLLAGGPRVQETQY
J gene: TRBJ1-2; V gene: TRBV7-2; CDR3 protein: ASSSRHRGSAIYGYT
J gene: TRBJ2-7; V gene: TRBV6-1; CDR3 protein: ASRYDSYEQY
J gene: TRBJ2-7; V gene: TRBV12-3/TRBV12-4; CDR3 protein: ASSFSRRQGEQY
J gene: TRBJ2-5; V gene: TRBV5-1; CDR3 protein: ASSLEQGRSPFQETQY
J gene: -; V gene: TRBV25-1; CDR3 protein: ASSDQLQGDEQY
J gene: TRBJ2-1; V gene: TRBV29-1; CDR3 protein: GGLSSGSFWNEQF
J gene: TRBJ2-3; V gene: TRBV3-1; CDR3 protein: ASSQVPTSGSTDTQY
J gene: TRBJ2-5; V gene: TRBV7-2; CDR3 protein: ASSLARVGQY
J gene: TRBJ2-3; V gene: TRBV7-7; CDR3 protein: ASSLVLAATLSSTDTQY
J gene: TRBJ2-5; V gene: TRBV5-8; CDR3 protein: ASRIRQGSETQY
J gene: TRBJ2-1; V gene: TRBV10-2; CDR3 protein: ASRARDYPEQF
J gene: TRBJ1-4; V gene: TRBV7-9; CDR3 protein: ASSLFGTGNREAEKLF